Listed below are T cell receptor beta chains from one sample, sequenced in a study of shared clonotypes between healthy human individuals. Sequencing used immunoSEQ multiplex PCR; TCRdb keeps in-frame clones, though not all of them. The sample consists of about 1.1 million clones, around 78% of them appearing once. Sequenced material: memory CD4+ T cells from PBMCs. These receptors all stem from a man younger than 30 in good health. Some clones in this sample may be carry-over from other donors' samples. The CDR3 runs from the conserved cysteine through the conserved F or W. D genes are given only for firm matches. Not all rows give a size; the values are once, few, many and, for expanded clones, a class.

CDR3 length	V gene	D gene	clone size	J gene	CDR3 DNA	CDR3 protein
13	TRBV7-3	TRBD1	NA	TRBJ1-2	TGTGCCAGCAGCCCCGGACAGGGTTATGGCTACACCTTC	CASSPGQGYGYTF
17	TRBV28	NA	once	TRBJ2-7	TGTGCCAGCAGTTTTTACAATCCTCTAGCGCCAAGCGACGAGCAGTACTTC	CASSFYNPLAPSDEQYF
16	TRBV19	NA	NA	TRBJ1-2	TGTGCCAGTAGTTCCATCGACACTTCCTCTAACTATGGCTACACCTTC	CASSSIDTSSNYGYTF
15	TRBV6-5	NA	NA	TRBJ2-4	TGTGCCAGCAGTTATTCTGTGTTAGCCAAAAACATTCAGTACTTC	CASSYSVLAKNIQYF
14	TRBV28	TRBD1	few	TRBJ1-1	TGTGCCAGCAGTTTACGAGGGACAGGCACTGAAGCTTTCTTT	CASSLRGTGTEAFF
14	TRBV6-5	NA	NA	TRBJ2-7	TGTGCCAGCAGCAACCCGGGGGAGGTATACGAGCAGTACTTC	CASSNPGEVYEQYF
15	TRBV5-1	NA	NA	TRBJ2-3	TGCGCCAGCAGCTTGTCAGCGATTCGGACAGATACGCAGTATTTT	CASSLSAIRTDTQYF
16	TRBV4-1	TRBD2	NA	TRBJ2-3	TGCGCCAGCAGCCAAATAGCGGGAGGGGGGGCAGATACGCAGTATTTT	CASSQIAGGGADTQYF
11	TRBV20-1	NA	NA	TRBJ2-4	TGCAGTGCTGCGACAGCAAACATTCAGTACTTC	CSAATANIQYF
14	TRBV28	NA	NA	TRBJ1-5	TGTGCCAGCAGCCCGACCGGGAAGTTCGGGCCCCAGCATTTT	CASSPTGKFGPQHF
18	TRBV7-3	TRBD2	NA	TRBJ2-2	TGTGCCAGCAGCTTAAAGATTGAGGCTAGCGGGGTTACCGGGGAGCTGTTTTTT	CASSLKIEASGVTGELFF
16	TRBV9	TRBD2	NA	TRBJ2-1	TGTGCCAGCAGCGAAAGGGCTAGCGGGACCTACAATGAGCAGTTCTTC	CASSERASGTYNEQFF
13	TRBV28	NA	few	TRBJ1-3	TGTGCCACTTCGGAAGAGGCTGGAAACACCATATATTTT	CATSEEAGNTIYF
16	TRBV28	TRBD2	NA	TRBJ2-7	TGTGCCAGCAGTTTGTTCCCCACTAGCGGCTACTACGAGCAGTACTTC	CASSLFPTSGYYEQYF
16	TRBV2	TRBD1	NA	TRBJ1-1	TGTGCCAGCAGTGAACGCCCTGGACAGGGTGGAACTGAAGCTTTCTTT	CASSERPGQGGTEAFF
13	TRBV11-2	NA	NA	TRBJ2-7	TGTGCCAGCAGCCCTAGGGGAACCTACGAGCAGTACTTC	CASSPRGTYEQYF
13	TRBV11-2	NA	NA	TRBJ1-2	TGTGCCAGCGGTAGGGGGACTAACTATGGCTACACCTTC	CASGRGTNYGYTF
11	TRBV19	NA	NA	TRBJ2-7	TGTGCCACAGGGGTCTCCTACGAGCAGTACTTC	CATGVSYEQYF
14	TRBV5-1	NA	once	TRBJ1-1	TGCGCCAGCAGCTTGGGGACGGCGAACACTGAAGCTTTCTTT	CASSLGTANTEAFF
16	TRBV18	NA	NA	TRBJ2-1	TGTGCCAGCTCACCACCGAGGGGACGATCTATGAATGAGCAGTTCTTC	CASSPPRGRSMNEQFF
14	TRBV6-1	NA	NA	TRBJ2-1	TGTGCCAGCAGCCCGGGACCCAGTCGCAATGAGCAGTTCTTC	CASSPGPSRNEQFF
14	TRBV27	NA	NA	TRBJ1-1	TGTGCCAGCAGGCGGAGAAACGAGGGGACTGAAGCTTTCTTT	CASRRRNEGTEAFF
14	TRBV28	TRBD1	NA	TRBJ1-2	TGTGCCAGCAGTAAAACAGGGGGCGTGGGTGGCTACACCTTC	CASSKTGGVGGYTF
17	TRBV30	TRBD2	few	TRBJ2-5	TGTGCCTGGCGGGGGAGGCTAGCGGGAGACCCCCAAGAGACCCAGTACTTC	CAWRGRLAGDPQETQYF
16	TRBV6-5	TRBD1	NA	TRBJ2-6	TGTGCCAGCAGTTATCAGGGGACAGCAGGGGCCAACGTCCTGACTTTC	CASSYQGTAGANVLTF
13	TRBV30	NA	NA	TRBJ1-2	TGTGCCTGGAGTGTACCTCCCCTGCATGGCTACACCTTC	CAWSVPPLHGYTF
12	TRBV7-2	NA	NA	TRBJ1-2	TGTGCCAGCAAACAAAATAACTATGGCTACACCTTC	CASKQNNYGYTF
14	TRBV27	NA	once	TRBJ1-4	TGTGCCAGCGCACGGGCAGGATTGGATGAAAAACTGTTTTTT	CASARAGLDEKLFF
13	TRBV2	TRBD1	once	TRBJ1-2	TGTGCCAGCGCCTTAGGGGGCAACTATGGCTACACCTTC	CASALGGNYGYTF
17	TRBV6-1	TRBD2	NA	TRBJ2-1	TGTGCCAGCAGTGAAATGGTAGCGGGAGGGCCGGTCAATGAGCAGTTCTTC	CASSEMVAGGPVNEQFF
22	TRBV28	TRBD2	NA	TRBJ2-1	TGTGCCAGCAGTCTCCCGGGACTAGCGGGAGGCGGCTGGGGGGGCAAGGTCCATGAGCAGTTCTTC	CASSLPGLAGGGWGGKVHEQFF
13	TRBV15	NA	NA	TRBJ2-7	TGTGCCACCAGCATCAGACCCGGCGGCGAGCAGTACTTC	CATSIRPGGEQYF
17	TRBV5-4	TRBD1	NA	TRBJ1-2	TGTGCCAGCAGCTTGGGAGGGACAGGGGATCGGAACTATGGCTACACCTTC	CASSLGGTGDRNYGYTF
15	TRBV6-5	TRBD2	NA	TRBJ2-7	TGTGCCAGCAGGGACCTAGCGGGCGGACTAAACGAGCAGTACTTC	CASRDLAGGLNEQYF
15	TRBV5-1	NA	once	TRBJ2-3	TGCGCCAGCACCCCGAATGGGGCCAGAGCAGATACGCAGTATTTT	CASTPNGARADTQYF
13	TRBV30	TRBD1	NA	TRBJ1-4	TGTGCCTGGAGTGTGGGGGACAGTGGAAAACTGTTTTTT	CAWSVGDSGKLFF
14	TRBV5-1	NA	NA	TRBJ2-7	TGCGCCAGCAGCCCGGCCCTAAACAGGGCAGGGCAGTACTTC	CASSPALNRAGQYF
18	TRBV19	NA	few	TRBJ2-6	TGTGCCAGTAGTATAAGATCAGGGGGGCCCTCTGGGGCCAACGTCCTGACTTTC	CASSIRSGGPSGANVLTF
14	TRBV5-1	NA	NA	TRBJ1-4	TGCGCCAGCAGCAAACCGGGACCTGACGAAAAACTGTTTTTT	CASSKPGPDEKLFF
17	TRBV12-5	TRBD1	once	TRBJ1-2	TGTGCTAGTGGTTTGGTCTCCGGACAGGGAACTAACTATGGCTACACCTTC	CASGLVSGQGTNYGYTF
18	TRBV19	TRBD2	NA	TRBJ2-7	TGTGCCAGTAGTTTCCGGACTAGCGGGAGGCCGTTTCCCTACGAGCAGTACTTC	CASSFRTSGRPFPYEQYF
14	TRBV5-5	NA	NA	TRBJ1-2	TGTGCCAGCAGCTTATACGACAGGAGCCACACATACCCCTTC	CASSLYDRSHTYPF
14	TRBV4-2	TRBD2	few	TRBJ2-7	TGTGCCAGCAGCCCAGGACTAGTCTCGCGGGAGCAGTACTTC	CASSPGLVSREQYF
16	TRBV5-1	TRBD1	few	TRBJ1-1	TGCGCCAGCAGCTTGGCGTCGACAGGGATGAACACTGAAGCTTTCTTT	CASSLASTGMNTEAFF
13	TRBV14	TRBD1	NA	TRBJ2-7	TGTGCCAGCAGTCGGACAGGTCCCTACGAGCAGTACTTC	CASSRTGPYEQYF
14	TRBV7-9	NA	NA	TRBJ1-2	TGTGCCAGCAGCTTATCCCCGCCCGGGCATGGCTACACCTTC	CASSLSPPGHGYTF
15	TRBV11-2	TRBD2	NA	TRBJ2-7	TGTGCCAGCAGTGTTAGCGGGAGGGGGACCTACGAGCAGTACTTC	CASSVSGRGTYEQYF
14	TRBV7-3	NA	NA	TRBJ2-3	TGTGCCAGCAGCTTGAATCCGGGCACAGATACGCAGTATTTT	CASSLNPGTDTQYF
14	TRBV18	NA	NA	TRBJ2-3	TGTGCCAGCTCACCGGTTCCGAGCGCAGATACGCAGTATTTT	CASSPVPSADTQYF
14	TRBV7-3	NA	NA	TRBJ2-2	TGTGCCAGCAGCTTCGACAGTAACACCGGGGAGCTGTTTTTT	CASSFDSNTGELFF
15	TRBV7-8	NA	NA	TRBJ1-5	TGTGCCAGCAGCATCCGGTCCGAAGATCGACAGCCCCAGCATTTT	CASSIRSEDRQPQHF